This T cell receptor beta chain came from a study of brain T cells in children with intractable seizures (dated by TCRdb to about 2021). Looking at the study overall: Resected brain tissue from 53 pediatric epilepsy surgery cases was initially screened for immune gene transcripts with a NanoString immunology panel. Most of the 12 selected surgery cases also had pre-surgery blood sequenced, which left four cases with brain tissue only.

Concerning this clone: The clone's antigen remains unknown. One base away there is no much larger clone; base qualities are not given.

V loses 0 bases, J loses 4 bases, and the germline ends lie 14 bases apart. Looking up the germline V gene (reference sequence) yields CDR1 SGHNT and CDR2 YYREEE. CDR3 length: 15 amino acids, cysteine to phenylalanine. The read is trimmed to its CDR3 DNA, 45 bases read in frame from base 1. The paper as a whole reports these results and caveats: Because pre- and post-surgery blood were sequenced to different depths, clones absent from the pre-surgery sample may reflect undersampling. Viral specificity was inferred only from CDR3 sequence similarity, and patients' HCMV serostatus was unknown.

The immunoSEQ assay was applied to genomic DNA to generate the TCR beta chain sequences. As for how the authors treated the data: CDR3 sequences not starting with the conserved framework cysteine at position 104 were manually removed. To get clonality, the normalized Shannon's Diversity Index was subtracted from one, giving values from 0 (maximal diversity) to 1 (oligoclonal). To check whether a given CDR3 had different frequencies in two samples, for example brain versus blood, chi-squared comparison-of-proportions tests were used. Public clonotypes were found by searching immuneACCESS, and the VDJdb browser was used to assess similarity to known antiviral clonotypes. TCRdb's version of the immuneACCESS table is confined to in-frame rearrangements and falls short of the full clone set. An unresolved V gene accounts for under half of the shortfall where checked; the remainder is of unknown origin. V and J calls and clone size follow that table, whereas D and trimming were derived from the DNA. This sample gives some 64,000 clones in total; 90% to 96% of them show up just once. Roughly 0.38% of the sample is taken by the ten largest.

The time point label for this specimen denotes: resected brain tissue, or blood drawn just prior to surgery. The surgery cases with the highest brain T cell transcript signatures were chosen for TCR beta chain sequencing of brain tissue, and also of blood when blood was available. Before surgery, patients had received at least one anti-epileptic drug. TCR-sequenced patients were children with drug-resistant epilepsy due to tuberous sclerosis complex, focal cortical dysplasia, Rasmussen encephalitis or hemimegalencephaly. The blood samples were collected right before the epilepsy surgery. The Monarch genomic DNA purification kit was used to extract bulk genomic DNA from unsorted brain tissue and from whole blood.

The chain is encoded by TRBV5-4 joined to TRBJ2-7; no D segment can be confidently identified. This clonotype was obtained from a boy younger than two with focal cortical dysplasia and intractable seizures. Specimen: peripheral blood, collected at surgery. The CDR3 loop reads CASSLDRAEFYEQYF. DNA sequence: TGTGCCAGCAGCTTGGATCGGGCCGAATTTTACGAGCAGTACTTC.